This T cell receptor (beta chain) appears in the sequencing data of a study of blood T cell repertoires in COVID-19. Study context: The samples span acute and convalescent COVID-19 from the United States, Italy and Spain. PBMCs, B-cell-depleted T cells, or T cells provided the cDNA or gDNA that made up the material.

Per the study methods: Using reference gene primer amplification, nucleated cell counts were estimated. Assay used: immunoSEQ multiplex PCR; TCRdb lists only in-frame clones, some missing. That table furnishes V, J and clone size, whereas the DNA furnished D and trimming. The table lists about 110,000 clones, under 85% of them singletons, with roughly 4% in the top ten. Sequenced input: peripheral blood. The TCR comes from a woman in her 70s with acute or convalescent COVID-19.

The CDR3 region has the DNA TGTGCCAGCAGCTTCGGTTCTGTGAACACTGAAGCTTTCTTT. Its translation: CASSFGSVNTEAFF. This sequence joins TRBV7-9 and TRBJ1-1; D is uncertain. Germline CDR1 is SEHNR and CDR2 is FQNEAQ (reference sequence). CDR3 length: 14 residues. V was cut by 3 bases and J by 0 bases, with 8 bases left in between.